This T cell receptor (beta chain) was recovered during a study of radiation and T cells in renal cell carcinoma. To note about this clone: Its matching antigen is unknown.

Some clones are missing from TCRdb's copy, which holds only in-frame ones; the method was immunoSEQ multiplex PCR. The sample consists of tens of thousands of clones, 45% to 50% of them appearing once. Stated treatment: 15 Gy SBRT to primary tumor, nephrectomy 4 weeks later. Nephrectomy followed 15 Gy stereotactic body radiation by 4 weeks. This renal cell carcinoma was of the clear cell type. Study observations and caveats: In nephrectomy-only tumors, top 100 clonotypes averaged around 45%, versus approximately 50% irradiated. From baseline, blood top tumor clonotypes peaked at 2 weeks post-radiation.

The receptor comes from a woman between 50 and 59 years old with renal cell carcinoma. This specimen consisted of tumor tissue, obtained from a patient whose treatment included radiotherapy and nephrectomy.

CDR3 nucleotide sequence: TGTGCCAGACTTACAAGGGCAGCTGCGGTTAAGCCCCAGCATTTT. Translation gives CARLTRAAAVKPQHF. The chain employs TRBV21-1 and TRBJ1-5. TRBV21-1 is reported as a pseudogene. The CDR3 is made up of 15 amino acids.